This T cell receptor (beta chain) was recorded in a study of cytomegalovirus exposure and HLA in healthy donors. Findings and caveats of the study: Across donors, sequencing depth was assumed by presence/absence analyses to be roughly uniform. An analysis that came later showed most CMV-associated TCR beta chains appearing HLA-restricted. Later on, an analysis found that several of the most significant clusters appeared to be linked to common viral pathogens, which included parvovirus B19.

As concerns this clone: What it recognizes is unknown.

The CDR3 runs 15 residues. Per germline, CDR1 MGHRA and CDR2 YSYEKL. Trimming took off 4 bases at V and 6 bases at J, with 18 bases between the two ends. PCR used 60 Vbeta primers and 13 Jbeta primers. The protocol was immunoSEQ multiplex PCR, while the TCRdb copy is restricted to in-frame clones and leaves out a portion. Of 150,000 or so clones detected, roughly three quarters appear once; the ten largest clones hold approximately 7%. Sequencing was performed on PBMCs. The TCR comes from a woman aged 40-49 years in good health and CMV-seropositive. The gene calls are TRBV4-1 and TRBJ1-1; D call uncertain. The CDR3 spells CASSPPRSESSEAFF. The CDR3 DNA reads TGCGCCAGCAGCCCTCCTAGATCGGAGTCTTCTGAAGCTTTCTTT.